Sequencing of this T cell receptor (beta chain) was carried out in a study of CD8 T cells in Susac syndrome. The RNA input was 0.5 to 1 ug, and it was reverse transcribed with random hexamers. TCRdb re-called the immunoSEQ multiplex PCR reads with MiXCR, one entry per CDR3 protein. The repertoire includes 130,000 or so distinct CDR3 sequences, 90% to 95% of them detected once, and about 0.11% sits in the top ten. Germline V lookup: CDR1 SGHTA, CDR2 FQGTGA. This CDR3 is built from 15 residues. J gave up 8 bases and V 0 bases, and 3 bases lay outside the gene matches. The V call is TRBV7-3, the J call TRBJ2-1; 11 bases align to TRBD1. The source of this sequence is a human donor with multiple sclerosis. Sequenced material: CD4+ T cells from PBMCs. The CDR3 region has the DNA TGTGCCAGCAGCTTAACGGGACAGGGGGGAGATGAGCAGTTCTTC. Residues: CASSLTGQGGDEQFF.